The 25 T cell receptor beta chains below all came from one sample that was sequenced in a study of CDR3 diversity in severe acne. TCRdb analysed the PCR reads with MiXCR anew, one entry per CDR3 protein. The sample lists around 100,000 distinct CDR3 sequences; approximately 47% were seen once. Input material: blood. Receptors were obtained from a male donor with acne.

The V call is TRBV28, the J call TRBJ1-6; no firm D call. CDR1 is MDHEN and CDR2 is SYDVKM in the germline V gene. This CDR3 spans 14 amino acids. V lost 8 bases, J lost 8 bases, and 16 bases lay in between. The CDR3 loop is CASGPGGYDSPLHF. The CDR3 nucleotides are TGTGCCAGCGGGCCGGGAGGTTATGATTCACCCCTCCACTTT.

This clonotype has a count of ten or more. The rearrangement joins TRBV30 to TRBJ1-5; maybe TRBD1 (6 bases). The CDR3 has 13 amino acids. Trimming took off 1 base at V and 3 bases at J, with 7 bases between the two ends. Germline V gene lookup returns CDR1 GTSNPN and CDR2 SVGIG (reference sequence). The CDR3 reads CAWSDRVNQPQHF. CDR3 DNA sequence: TGTGCCTGGAGTGACAGGGTCAATCAGCCCCAGCATTTT.

The chain is built from TRBV7-2 and TRBJ2-5; TRBD2 matches at 11 bases. There are 14 residues in the CDR3. The V and J ends lost 5 bases and 13 bases, in that order; junction bases with no gene match: 12. Germline lookup yields CDR1 SGHTA and CDR2 FQGNSA. CDR3 protein: CASSTGTSGYSRYF. The CDR3 DNA reads TGTGCCAGCAGCACGGGGACTAGCGGTTACTCCCGGTACTTC.

The chain employs TRBV7-9 and TRBJ1-1; D possibly corresponds to TRBD1 (6 bases). With 2 bases removed from V and 3 bases from J, the gap between germline ends came to 13 bases. The CDR3 has 15 amino acids. Germline loops: CDR1 SEHNR, CDR2 FQNEAQ (reference sequence). The CDR3 is CASSLTTGTHTEAFF. The CDR3 coding sequence is TGTGCCAGCAGCTTAACTACAGGGACCCACACTGAAGCTTTCTTT.

The chain carries TRBV20-1 and TRBJ2-7, with 8 bases that match TRBD1. V was pared by 3 bases and J by 0 bases, with 7 bases of the junction left unmatched. This CDR3 spans 15 amino acids. Germline values: CDR1 DFQATT, CDR2 SNEGSKA (reference sequence). CDR3 DNA sequence: TGCAGTGCTAGGCCGGGACAGGACCCCTCCTACGAGCAGTACTTC. Translating gives CSARPGQDPSYEQYF.

This clonotype was detected ten times or more. The chain recombines TRBV6-2 or TRBV6-3 with TRBJ2-7; tentative D call: TRBD1 (6 bases). The CDR3 loop spans 12 amino acids. V was shortened by 5 bases and J by 4 bases, with 9 bases between the two germline ends. Germline V CDR1 and CDR2: MNHEY, SVGEGT. This CDR3 reads CASSRTVYEQYF. In nucleotides, the CDR3 is TGTGCCAGCAGTCGGACAGTGTACGAGCAGTACTTC.

CDR3 sequence: CASSLVERTGDSYEQYF. CDR3 coding DNA: TGTGCCAGCAGCTTAGTAGAGAGAACCGGGGACTCCTACGAGCAGTACTTC. V is TRBV7-9 and J is TRBJ2-7, with D perhaps matching TRBD2 (5 bases). Per germline, CDR1 SEHNR and CDR2 FQNEAQ (reference sequence). Trimming stripped 1 base from V and 0 bases from J, with 16 bases between. The CDR3 is 17 amino acids. Drawing the rest from reference TRBV7-9 and TRBJ2-7, the complete variable domain is DTGVSQNPRHKITKRGQNVTFRCDPISEHNRLYWYRQTLGQGPEFLTYFQNEAQLEKSRLLSDRFSAERPKGSFSTLEIQRTEQGDSAMYLCASSLVERTGDSYEQYFGPGTRLTVT.

This clonotype was counted between two and nine times. CDR3 sequence reads: CASSSDRAGEKLFF. CDR3 nucleotides: TGTGCCAGCAGCTCGGACAGGGCGGGGGAAAAACTGTTTTTT. The chain combines TRBV7-9 with TRBJ1-4; 8 bases are a match to TRBD1. The CDR3 consists of 14 residues. Germline V gene sequence: CDR1 SEHNR, CDR2 FQNEAQ (reference sequence). V lost 4 bases, J lost 8 bases, and 6 bases stayed unmatched.

The chain carries TRBV12-3 or TRBV12-4 and TRBJ1-2; 10 positions match TRBD1. Trimming at V came to 7 bases and at J to 13 bases, leaving 6 bases not matched to a gene. This CDR3 has 11 residues. The CDR3 loop is CASMRQGAITF. The CDR3, as DNA: TGTGCCAGCATGAGACAGGGGGCCATCACCTTC.

The V gene is TRBV25-1, the J gene TRBJ2-7, with 8 bases identical to TRBD1. CDR1 and CDR2 from the germline V gene are MGHDK and SYGVNS. The CDR3 sequence is 14 residues long. J gave up 7 bases and V 3 bases, and 8 bases lay outside the gene matches. CDR3 sequence: CASSEIRGLGEQYF. CDR3 nucleotide sequence: TGTGCCAGCAGTGAGATCAGGGGGCTGGGGGAGCAGTACTTC.

With regard to this clonotype: This may come from a read error, since a much larger clone is one base off. This chain uses TRBV20-1 with TRBJ2-1; 8 bases are a match to TRBD2. Per the germline V gene, CDR1 is DFQATT and CDR2 is SNEGSKA (reference sequence). The CDR3 has 15 residues. The chain's CDR3 is CSAREGLVGSNEQLF. CDR3 nucleotide sequence: TGCAGTGCTAGAGAGGGACTAGTGGGGAGCAATGAGCAGCTCTTC.

This chain connects TRBV9 to TRBJ2-5, with 14 nucleotides matching TRBD2. The germline V gene encodes CDR1 SGDLS and CDR2 YYNGEE. There are 17 residues in the CDR3. J gave up 4 bases and V 1 base, and 6 bases lay outside the gene matches. The CDR3 DNA sequence: TGTGCCAGCAGCGTACACGGGACTAGCGGGAGTGGAGAGACCCAGTACTTC. Translated: CASSVHGTSGSGETQYF.

The rearrangement uses TRBV6-5 and TRBJ1-4; maybe TRBD1 (6 bases). With 7 bases removed from V and 1 base from J, the gap between germline ends came to 13 bases. The CDR3 totals 15 residues. Germline V gene data show CDR1 as MNHEY and CDR2 as SVGAGI. This chain's CDR3 is CASTRFRGTNEKLFF. The CDR3 region has the DNA TGTGCCAGCACCCGATTCAGGGGAACTAATGAAAAACTGTTTTTT.

In this sample, this clonotype turned up many times. The chain has TRBV2 and TRBJ2-5, with 7 positions matching TRBD1. The J segment lost 5 bases and the V segment lost 6 bases, leaving 12 bases of the junction unmatched. Germline V gene data show CDR1 as SNHLY and CDR2 as FYNNEI. The CDR3 consists of 15 residues. The CDR3 DNA follows: TGTGCCAGCAGCGAGTGGACAGGTAACCGGGAGACCCAGTACTTC. Translated, it gives CASSEWTGNRETQYF.

In this sample, this clonotype turned up many times. The chain links TRBV2 to TRBJ2-1; 8 bases fit TRBD1. Unmatched junction bases numbered 15, after V lost 8 bases and J lost 9 bases. Germline CDR1 reads SNHLY; CDR2 reads FYNNEI. The CDR3 is made up of 15 amino acids. Here the CDR3 reads CASALERTGSPEQFF. The CDR3 coding sequence is TGTGCCAGCGCGTTGGAGAGGACAGGGTCCCCTGAGCAGTTCTTC.

V gene TRBV20-1 combines with J gene TRBJ2-7, with TRBD2 as a possible D gene (6 bases). Trimming took off 8 bases at V and 4 bases at J, with 12 bases between the two ends. The germline CDR1 and CDR2 sequences are DFQATT and SNEGSKA (reference sequence). The CDR3 consists of 11 residues. This CDR3 is CSFIAAYEQYF. CDR3 nucleotide sequence: TGCAGTTTCATAGCGGCGTACGAGCAGTACTTC.

The V and J genes are TRBV25-1 and TRBJ2-3; TRBD2 is a possible D gene (5 bases). The CDR3 has 14 residues. Trimming took off 7 bases at V and 0 bases at J, with 11 bases between the two ends. Germline CDR1 reads MGHDK; CDR2 reads SYGVNS. The CDR3 DNA reads as TGTGCCAGCATCGGGGAACGTAGCACAGATACGCAGTATTTT. It encodes CASIGERSTDTQYF. The whole variable domain, filled in from reference TRBV25-1 and TRBJ2-3, reads EADIYQTPRYLVIGTGKKITLECSQTMGHDKMYWYQQDPGMELHLIHYSYGVNSTEKGDLSSESTVSRIRTEHFPLTLESARPSHTSQYLCASIGERSTDTQYFGPGTRLTVL.

There are a few counts of this clonotype. This chain links TRBV12-3 or TRBV12-4 with TRBJ2-5; D is unresolved. The V end was cut by 3 bases, the J end by 5 bases, with 4 bases between. The CDR3 is made up of 11 amino acids. Written as DNA, the CDR3 is TGTGCCAGCAGTTTGGCGGAGACCCAGTACTTC. Amino acids: CASSLAETQYF.

The rearrangement links TRBV7-9 to TRBJ2-7, with 7 bases lining up with TRBD2. CDR1 and CDR2 from the germline V gene are SEHNR and FQNEAQ (reference sequence). This CDR3 comprises 15 residues. With 6 bases clipped from V and 3 bases from J, the junction kept 11 bases outside the gene matches. CDR3 in amino acids: CASSPTSAINYEQYF. Here the CDR3 DNA reads TGTGCCAGCAGTCCTACTAGCGCCATAAACTACGAGCAGTACTTC.

A remark on this clonotype: This clone may be a read error of a much larger clone one base away. The J gene is TRBJ1-2, the V gene TRBV12-3 or TRBV12-4; D is undetermined. The CDR3 has 12 amino acids. CDR3 amino acids: CGSSSGAYGYTF. For the CDR3, the DNA is TGTGGCAGCAGTTCGGGAGCGTATGGCTACACCTTC.

The gene calls are TRBV20-1 and TRBJ1-2, with TRBD1 as a possible D gene (5 bases). Between the trimmed V and J ends, which lost 0 bases and 4 bases, there was a span of 18 bases. CDR3 length equals 16 residues. Germline V CDR1 and CDR2: DFQATT, SNEGSKA (reference sequence). This CDR3 is CSARDVTSGRGYGYTF. CDR3 coding DNA: TGCAGTGCTAGAGATGTAACTAGCGGGAGGGGCTATGGCTACACCTTC.

This rearrangement joins TRBV5-4 to TRBJ1-5; no firm D call. Germline V CDR1 and CDR2: SGHNT, YYREEE (reference sequence). Trimming left V 3 bases short and J 3 bases short, with 10 bases between. The CDR3 spans 14 residues. The CDR3 nucleotides are TGTGCCAGCAGCTACCACGGTCCCAATCAGCCCCAGCATTTT. Its protein is CASSYHGPNQPQHF.

This clonotype was picked up many times. The chain links TRBV20-1 to TRBJ2-3, with D possibly being TRBD2 (6 bases). The V gene lost 0 bases and the J gene lost 2 bases, with 12 bases spanning the gap. The CDR3 is made up of 15 amino acids. Germline assignment: CDR1 DFQATT and CDR2 SNEGSKA (reference sequence). This chain's CDR3 is CSARDGGRSTDTQYF. CDR3 bases: TGCAGTGCTAGAGATGGTGGGAGGTCCACAGATACGCAGTATTTT.

This clonotype was picked up many times. The V gene is TRBV2, the J gene TRBJ1-5, with 9 bases lining up with TRBD1. V gave up 5 bases and J gave up 5 bases; unmatched junction bases: 4. The CDR3 is 14 amino acids. Germline V lookup: CDR1 SNHLY, CDR2 FYNNEI. CDR3 residues: CASSWDRDYQPQHF. CDR3 in DNA: TGTGCCAGCAGTTGGGACAGGGACTATCAGCCCCAGCATTTT.

This clonotype was seen at least ten times. The DNA of the CDR3 is TGTGCCAGCAGCCCAGGAGCGGGAGCCTTCACAGATACGCAGTATTTT. This sequence encodes CASSPGAGAFTDTQYF. The rearrangement links TRBV7-9 to TRBJ2-3, with 8 bases fitting TRBD2. Germline CDR1 reads SEHNR; CDR2 reads FQNEAQ (reference sequence). The CDR3 runs to 16 residues. Trimming at V came to 5 bases and at J to 2 bases, leaving 9 bases not matched to a gene.